This TCR beta chain was sequenced in a study of Ad26.COV2.S vaccination and SARS-CoV-2 variants. On the study more broadly: In the COV1001 trial, the donor was in the Ad26.COV2.S arm.

Method: immunoSEQ multiplex PCR; TCRdb's copy keeps in-frame clones and lacks some. This table holds 350,000 to 400,000 clones, approximately 86% found once. The length of the CDR3 is 16 residues. From germline, CDR1 is SEHNR and CDR2 FQNEAQ (reference sequence). On this clone: At one end, the junction sequence differs from germline, possibly due to a read error.

The sample's treatment: roughly 18 received Ad26.COV2.S at low or high dose, single or two shots; about five received placebo; per-sample allocation not given. Samples were taken on day 63 after the first vaccine or placebo injection. Whoever gave the sample was an adult aged 18-55 years in Boston. Immunization relied on an Ad26 vector, which expressed Wuhan-strain SARS-CoV-2 spike. The clonotype originates from a person aged 18-60 years who received the Ad26.COV2.S COVID-19 vaccine or a placebo. The source was peripheral blood, collected in a trial of Ad26.COV2.S vaccine versus placebo. V gene TRBV7-9 combines with J gene TRBJ2-7, with 7 nucleotides matching TRBD1. CDR3 loop: CASSLAKTGIGYEQYF. The CDR3 DNA reads as TGTGCCAGCAGCCTAGCCAAGACAGGGATCGGGTACGAGCAGTACTTC.